This T cell receptor (beta chain) was sequenced in a study of cytomegalovirus exposure and HLA in healthy donors. PCR amplification relied on 60 Vbeta primers (plus 13 Jbeta primers). As originally analysed: Unique TCR beta chains totaled around 86 million in a later count, with about 11 million of them shared. Libraries were prepared by immunoSEQ multiplex PCR; TCRdb keeps only in-frame clonotypes and omits some of them. The DNA was the basis for D and trimming; V, J and clone size are from that table. The sample includes 73,000 or so clones, just over 75% of them seen just once. CDR1 MDHEN and CDR2 SYDVKM come from the germline V gene. The length of the CDR3 is 13 residues. The J segment lost 8 bases and the V segment lost 6 bases, leaving 9 bases of the junction unmatched.

V is TRBV28 and J is TRBJ1-2; TRBD1 matches at 7 bases. The TCR comes from a man in his fifties or sixties in good health and CMV-seronegative. Sequenced sample: PBMCs. The CDR3: CASSRSQGRGYTF. DNA for the CDR3: TGTGCCAGCAGCCGCTCACAGGGGAGAGGCTACACCTTC.